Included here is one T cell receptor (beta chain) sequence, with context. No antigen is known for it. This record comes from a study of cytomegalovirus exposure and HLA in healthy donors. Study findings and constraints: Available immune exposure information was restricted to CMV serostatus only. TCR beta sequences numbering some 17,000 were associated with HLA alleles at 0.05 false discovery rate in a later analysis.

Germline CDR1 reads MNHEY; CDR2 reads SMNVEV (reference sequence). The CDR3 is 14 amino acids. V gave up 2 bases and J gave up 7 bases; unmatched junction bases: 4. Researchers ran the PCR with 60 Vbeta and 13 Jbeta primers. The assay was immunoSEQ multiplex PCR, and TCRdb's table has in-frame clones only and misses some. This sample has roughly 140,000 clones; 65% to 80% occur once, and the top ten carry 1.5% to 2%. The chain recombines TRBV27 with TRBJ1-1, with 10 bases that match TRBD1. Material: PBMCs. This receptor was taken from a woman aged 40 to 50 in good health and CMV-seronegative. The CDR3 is CASSLKGQGSEAFF. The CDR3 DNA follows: TGTGCCAGCAGTTTAAAGGGACAGGGGAGTGAAGCTTTCTTT.